This T cell receptor (beta chain) is drawn from a study of blood T cells in healthy people across ages. Germline V gives CDR1 MNHEY, CDR2 SVGEGT. V dropped 2 bases and J dropped 6 bases, with 11 bases sitting between them. The CDR3 covers 15 residues. A J-beta primer mix and a sample-barcoded 5' primer were used in a second PCR of roughly 6 to 11 cycles. TCRdb reprocessed the 5' RACE reads via MiXCR and lists one record per CDR3 protein. The table shows over 1,200,000 distinct CDR3 sequences, with around 59% occurring only once. The sequenced sample consisted of blood. The receptor was isolated from a man in his late teens or twenties in good health. The chain uses TRBV6-2 or TRBV6-3 and TRBJ1-6; tentatively, D is TRBD1 (6 bases). The DNA of the CDR3 is TGTGCCAGCAGTTACGGCTGGGGGCTTAATTCACCCCTCCACTTT. Its translation is CASSYGWGLNSPLHF.